A single sample is the source of the 16 T cell receptor beta chains below, sequenced in a study of siplizumab effects on memory and regulatory T cells. Only in-frame clones appear in the TCRdb table, and some are missing; sequencing was by immunoSEQ multiplex PCR. This table holds roughly 62,000 clones, 79% found once. The sample consisted of memory CD4+ T cells sorted from blood. Receptors originate from a human donor in good health.

V gene TRBV4-3 combines with J gene TRBJ1-6; possible D gene TRBD1, 6 bases. The CDR3 loop spans 17 amino acids. Looked up from germline, CDR1 is LGHNA and CDR2 is YSLEER. Trimming left V 0 bases short and J 9 bases short, with 18 bases between. CDR3 region: CASSQELTGAPSSPLHF. The CDR3 DNA sequence: TGCGCCAGCAGCCAAGAGTTGACAGGAGCCCCCAGTTCACCCCTCCACTTT.

This rearrangement joins TRBV7-3 to TRBJ2-2; the D is unclear. Per the germline V gene, CDR1 is SGHTA and CDR2 is FQGTGA. V lost 4 bases, J lost 0 bases, and 9 bases lay in between. The CDR3 is 15 amino acids. CDR3 region: CASSSTPANTGELFF. In DNA, the CDR3 is TGTGCCAGCAGCTCGACGCCGGCGAACACCGGGGAGCTGTTTTTT.

This chain links TRBV6-1 with TRBJ2-1; D might be TRBD2 (5 bases). V lost 6 bases and J 5 bases, leaving 5 bases between the germline ends. In germline, CDR1 is MNHNS, CDR2 SASEGT. CDR3 length equals 11 residues. CDR3 DNA sequence: TGTGCCAGCAGGGGAGACAATGAGCAGTTCTTC. It yields the protein CASRGDNEQFF.

The chain links TRBV2 to TRBJ1-5; perhaps TRBD1 as D (5 bases). CDR3 size: 14 residues. Trimming shortened V by 6 bases and J by 1 base, and 10 bases separated the two germline ends. Germline loops: CDR1 SNHLY, CDR2 FYNNEI. The CDR3 reads CASRGTVSNQPQHF. The CDR3 DNA is TGTGCCAGCAGGGGGACGGTCAGCAATCAGCCCCAGCATTTT.

The chain employs TRBV5-6 and TRBJ1-2; tentative D call: TRBD1 (5 bases). The germline V gene encodes CDR1 SGHDT and CDR2 YYEEEE. This CDR3 spans 14 amino acids. V was pared by 2 bases and J by 4 bases, with 12 bases between. The CDR3 reads CASSFGGKLYGYTF. The CDR3 DNA follows: TGTGCCAGCAGCTTCGGGGGAAAACTCTATGGCTACACCTTC.

This chain uses TRBV12-5 with TRBJ2-2, with a possible D match to TRBD2 (5 bases). The CDR3 runs 14 residues. V was trimmed by 3 bases and J by 4 bases, leaving 9 bases between them. Germline CDR1 and CDR2: LGHNT and FRNRAP. The CDR3 DNA is TGTGCTAGTGGTTTTTTGGGGAGCACCGGGGAGCTGTTTTTT. Encoded protein: CASGFLGSTGELFF.

This clone was seen a few times. This chain links TRBV5-5 with TRBJ1-1; D is uncertain. Deletions cut 5 bases from V and 4 bases from J, with 12 bases between. The CDR3 has 13 residues. Germline V gene sequence: CDR1 SGHKS, CDR2 YYEKEE (reference sequence). CDR3 nucleotide sequence: TGTGCCAGCAGTTTAGGGTTTAGCACTGAAGCTTTCTTT. The encoded protein is CASSLGFSTEAFF.

This CDR3 reads CASSLGLGQVLSPLHF. As DNA, the CDR3 is TGTGCCAGCAGCTTAGGGCTAGGACAGGTTCTTTCACCCCTCCACTTT. V and J are TRBV7-2 and TRBJ1-6; 7 bases map to TRBD1. Germline CDR1 and CDR2: SGHTA and FQGNSA. The CDR3 sequence is 16 residues long. Trimming cost V 1 base and J 9 bases; bases outside gene matches: 9.

This chain links TRBV5-1 with TRBJ1-6, with unresolved D. This CDR3 is 15 amino acids long. Trimming cost V 0 bases and J 7 bases, with 11 bases left between them. The germline CDR1 and CDR2 sequences are SGHRS and YFSETQ. DNA for the CDR3: TGCGCCAGCAGCTTGGATTCAGAAAGAAATTCACCCCTCCACTTT. It specifies CASSLDSERNSPLHF.

V is TRBV4-3 and J is TRBJ1-2; no firm D call. V dropped 0 bases and J dropped 4 bases, with 12 bases sitting between them. This CDR3 is built from 15 residues. Looked up from germline, CDR1 is LGHNA and CDR2 is YSLEER. For the CDR3, the DNA is TGCGCCAGCAGCCAAGATAGGAGTTCTCGCTATGGCTACACCTTC. Protein product: CASSQDRSSRYGYTF.

V and J are TRBV10-2 and TRBJ1-3, with no clear D. Trimming cost V 0 bases and J 6 bases, with 12 bases left between them. The length of the CDR3 is 15 residues. The germline CDR1 and CDR2 sequences are WSHSY and SAAADI. The DNA for the CDR3 is TGCGCCAGCAGTGAGTCGACGAGGCCTTTAAACACCATATATTTT. This encodes CASSESTRPLNTIYF.

The CDR3: CASSLGTGGHSPLHF. The CDR3 bases are TGTGCCAGCAGCCTAGGGACAGGGGGCCATTCACCCCTCCACTTT. The J gene is TRBJ1-6, the V gene TRBV7-3, with 12 bases lining up with TRBD1. V was clipped by 5 bases and J by 8 bases; unmatched bases: 4. The CDR3 is made up of 15 amino acids. Germline-derived CDR1 and CDR2 are SGHTA and FQGTGA.

The rearrangement joins TRBV10-1 to TRBJ1-2; D is unresolved. Germline assignment: CDR1 WNHNN and CDR2 SYGVQD (reference sequence). The CDR3 is 15 residues long. V shed 0 bases and J shed 3 bases, with 11 bases lying between them. CDR3 region: CASSESVPRYYGYTF. The CDR3 DNA reads TGCGCCAGCAGTGAGTCGGTCCCTCGGTACTATGGCTACACCTTC.

This clone came up once. The chain employs TRBV18 and TRBJ1-1, with a weak D call TRBD1 (6 bases). This CDR3 comprises 14 residues. The germline CDR1 and CDR2 sequences are KGHSH and LQKENI. Trimming pared 3 bases from V and 2 bases from J, leaving 10 bases between. The CDR3 sequence is CASSPQGPNTEAFF. For the CDR3, the DNA is TGTGCCAGCTCACCCCAGGGGCCTAACACTGAAGCTTTCTTT.

J is TRBJ2-3 and V is TRBV7-9, with D hard to call. The V end was cut by 6 bases, the J end by 4 bases, with 17 bases between. Germline-derived CDR1 and CDR2 are SEHNR and FQNEAQ (reference sequence). CDR3 length equals 15 residues. In DNA, the CDR3 is TGTGCCAGCAGGTACTCGGGCTCGGCGGCAGATACGCAGTATTTT. Translation gives CASRYSGSAADTQYF.

This clone was counted between two and nine times. This rearrangement joins TRBV28 to TRBJ2-1; D not resolved. V lost 5 bases, J lost 3 bases, and 14 bases lay in between. CDR1 is MDHEN and CDR2 is SYDVKM in the germline V gene. This CDR3 comprises 15 residues. The CDR3 is CASSPRIVFYNEQFF. The CDR3, as DNA: TGTGCCAGCAGTCCCCGGATCGTGTTCTACAATGAGCAGTTCTTC.